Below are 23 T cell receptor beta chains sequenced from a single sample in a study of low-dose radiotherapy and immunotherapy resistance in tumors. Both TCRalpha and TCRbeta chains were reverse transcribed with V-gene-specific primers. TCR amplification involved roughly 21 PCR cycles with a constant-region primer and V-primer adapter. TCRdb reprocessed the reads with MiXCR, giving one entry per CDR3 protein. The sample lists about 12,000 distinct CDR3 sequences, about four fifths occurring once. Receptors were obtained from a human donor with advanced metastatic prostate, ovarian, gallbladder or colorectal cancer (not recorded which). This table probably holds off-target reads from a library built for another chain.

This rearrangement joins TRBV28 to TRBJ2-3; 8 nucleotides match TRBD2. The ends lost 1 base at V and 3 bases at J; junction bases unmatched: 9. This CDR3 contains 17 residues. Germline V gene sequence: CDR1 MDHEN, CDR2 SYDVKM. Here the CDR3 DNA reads TGTGCCAGCAGTTTATCTCGCAGCGGGAGTGTTACAGATACGCAGTATTTT. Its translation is CASSLSRSGSVTDTQYF.

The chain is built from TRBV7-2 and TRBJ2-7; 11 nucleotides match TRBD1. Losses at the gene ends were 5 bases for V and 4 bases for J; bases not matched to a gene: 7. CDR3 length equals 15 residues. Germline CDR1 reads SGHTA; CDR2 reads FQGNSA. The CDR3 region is CASSPGQGVTYEQYF. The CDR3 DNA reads TGTGCCAGCAGCCCGGGACAGGGGGTTACTTACGAGCAGTACTTC. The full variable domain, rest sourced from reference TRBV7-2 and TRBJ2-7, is GAGVSQSPSNKVTEKGKDVELRCDPISGHTALYWYRQSLGQGLEFLIYFQGNSAPDKSGLPSDRFSAERTGGSVSTLTIQRTQQEDSAVYLCASSPGQGVTYEQYFGPGTRLTVT.

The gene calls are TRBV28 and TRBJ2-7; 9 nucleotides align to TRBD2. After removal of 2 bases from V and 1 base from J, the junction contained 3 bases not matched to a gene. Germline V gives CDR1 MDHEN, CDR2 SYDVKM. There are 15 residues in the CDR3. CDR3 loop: CASSLASGASYEQYF. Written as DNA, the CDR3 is TGTGCCAGCAGTTTAGCTAGCGGGGCGTCCTACGAGCAGTACTTC.

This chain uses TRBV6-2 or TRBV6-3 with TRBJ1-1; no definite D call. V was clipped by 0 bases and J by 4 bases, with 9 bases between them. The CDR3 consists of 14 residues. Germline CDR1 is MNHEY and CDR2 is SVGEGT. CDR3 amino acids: CASSYSIGSTEAFF. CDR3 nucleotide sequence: TGTGCCAGCAGTTACTCTATTGGCAGCACTGAAGCTTTCTTT.

In nucleotides, the CDR3 is TGCGCCAGCAGCCTAGACCGAGCGTGGGGCTACACCTTC. Its protein product is CASSLDRAWGYTF. The chain carries TRBV5-1 and TRBJ1-2; no clear D. V lost 4 bases, J lost 8 bases, and 15 bases lay in between. Germline CDR1 and CDR2: SGHRS and YFSETQ. This CDR3 has 13 amino acids. Based on the CDR3 plus reference TRBV5-1 and TRBJ1-2, the full variable domain is KAGVTQTPRYLIKTRGQQVTLSCSPISGHRSVSWYQQTPGQGLQFLFEYFSETQRNKGNFPGRFSGRQFSNSRSEMNVSTLELGDSALYLCASSLDRAWGYTFGSGTRLTVV.

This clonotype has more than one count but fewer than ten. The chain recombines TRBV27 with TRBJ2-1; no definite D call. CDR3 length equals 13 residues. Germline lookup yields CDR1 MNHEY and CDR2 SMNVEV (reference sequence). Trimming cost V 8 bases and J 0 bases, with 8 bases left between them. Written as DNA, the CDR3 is TGTGCCAGCCACTTGAGCTCCTACAATGAGCAGTTCTTC. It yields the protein CASHLSSYNEQFF.

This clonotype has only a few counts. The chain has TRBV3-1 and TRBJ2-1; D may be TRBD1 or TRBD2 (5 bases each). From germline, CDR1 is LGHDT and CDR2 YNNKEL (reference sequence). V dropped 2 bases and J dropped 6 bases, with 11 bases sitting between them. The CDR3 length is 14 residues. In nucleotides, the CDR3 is TGTGCCAGCAGCCAAAACCGGGGCTCCAATGAGCAGTTCTTC. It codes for CASSQNRGSNEQFF.

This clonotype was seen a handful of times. The CDR3 here is CASSGERQETQYF. In DNA, the CDR3 is TGTGCCAGCAGTGGTGAGCGGCAAGAGACCCAGTACTTC. The chain couples TRBV2 to TRBJ2-5, with D perhaps matching TRBD2 (5 bases). Germline V gives CDR1 SNHLY, CDR2 FYNNEI. CDR3 length: 13 residues. Trimming took off 4 bases at V and 2 bases at J, with 8 bases between the two ends.

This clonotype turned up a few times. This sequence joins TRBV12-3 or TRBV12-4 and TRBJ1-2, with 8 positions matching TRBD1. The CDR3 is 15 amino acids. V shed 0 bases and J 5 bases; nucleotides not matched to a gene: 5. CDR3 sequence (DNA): TGTGCCAGCAGTTTAGCGACAGGGGTGGAGTATGGCTACACCTTC. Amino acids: CASSLATGVEYGYTF.

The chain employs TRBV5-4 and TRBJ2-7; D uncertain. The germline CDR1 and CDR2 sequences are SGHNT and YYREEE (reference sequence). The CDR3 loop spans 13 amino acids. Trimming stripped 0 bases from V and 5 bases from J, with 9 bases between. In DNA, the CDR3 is TGTGCCAGCAGCTTGGAGGGCATCAACGAGCAGTACTTC. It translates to CASSLEGINEQYF.

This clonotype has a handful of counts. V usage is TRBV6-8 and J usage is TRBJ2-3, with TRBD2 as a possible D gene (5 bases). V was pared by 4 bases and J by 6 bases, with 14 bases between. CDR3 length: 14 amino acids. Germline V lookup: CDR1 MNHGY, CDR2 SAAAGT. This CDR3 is CASSLGGRRDTQYF. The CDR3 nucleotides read TGTGCCAGCAGTTTAGGTGGGAGAAGGGATACGCAGTATTTT.

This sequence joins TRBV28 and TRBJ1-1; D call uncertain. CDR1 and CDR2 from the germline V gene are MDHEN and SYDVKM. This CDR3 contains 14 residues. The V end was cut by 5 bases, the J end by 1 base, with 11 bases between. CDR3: CASSVGVTNTEAFF. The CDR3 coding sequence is TGTGCCAGCAGTGTCGGGGTAACGAACACTGAAGCTTTCTTT.

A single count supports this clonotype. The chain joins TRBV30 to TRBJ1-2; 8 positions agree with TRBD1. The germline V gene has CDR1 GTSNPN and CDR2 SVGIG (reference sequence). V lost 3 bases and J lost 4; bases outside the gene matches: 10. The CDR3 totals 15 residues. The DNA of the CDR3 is TGTGCCTGGAGGACCGGGACAGGAGGTCCCTATGGCTACACCTTC. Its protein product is CAWRTGTGGPYGYTF.

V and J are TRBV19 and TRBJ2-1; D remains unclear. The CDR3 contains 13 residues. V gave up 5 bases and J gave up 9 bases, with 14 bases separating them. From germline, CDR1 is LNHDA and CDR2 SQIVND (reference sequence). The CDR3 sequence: CASSESGVGEQFF. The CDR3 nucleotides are TGTGCCAGTAGTGAATCCGGCGTGGGTGAGCAGTTCTTC.

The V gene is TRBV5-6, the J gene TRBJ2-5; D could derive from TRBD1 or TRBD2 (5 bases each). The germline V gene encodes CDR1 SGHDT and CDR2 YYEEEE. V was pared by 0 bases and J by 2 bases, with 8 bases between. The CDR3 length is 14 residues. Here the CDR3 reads CASSLGGVQETQYF. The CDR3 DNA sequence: TGTGCCAGCAGCTTGGGAGGGGTTCAAGAGACCCAGTACTTC. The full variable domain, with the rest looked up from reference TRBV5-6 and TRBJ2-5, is DAGVTQSPTHLIKTRGQQVTLRCSPKSGHDTVSWYQQALGQGPQFIFQYYEEEERQRGNFPDRFSGHQFPNYSSELNVNALLLGDSALYLCASSLGGVQETQYFGPGTRLLVL.

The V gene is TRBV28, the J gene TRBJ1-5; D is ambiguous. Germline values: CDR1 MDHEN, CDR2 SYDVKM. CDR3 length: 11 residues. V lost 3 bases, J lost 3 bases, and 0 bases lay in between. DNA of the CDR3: TGTGCCAGCAGTTTCAATCAGCCCCAGCATTTT. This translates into CASSFNQPQHF.

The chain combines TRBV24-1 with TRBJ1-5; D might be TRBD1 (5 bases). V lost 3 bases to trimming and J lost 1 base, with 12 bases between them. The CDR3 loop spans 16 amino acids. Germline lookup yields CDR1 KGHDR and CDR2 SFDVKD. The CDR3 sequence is CATSDRQGGSNQPQHF. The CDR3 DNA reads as TGTGCCACCAGTGATCGCCAGGGAGGGAGCAATCAGCCCCAGCATTTT.

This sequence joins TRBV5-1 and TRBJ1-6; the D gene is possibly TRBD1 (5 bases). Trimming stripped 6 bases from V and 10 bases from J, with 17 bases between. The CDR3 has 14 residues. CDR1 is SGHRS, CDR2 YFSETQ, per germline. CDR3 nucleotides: TGCGCCAGCACCCTCGGAGGTGGGGACTCACCCCTCCACTTT. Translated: CASTLGGGDSPLHF.

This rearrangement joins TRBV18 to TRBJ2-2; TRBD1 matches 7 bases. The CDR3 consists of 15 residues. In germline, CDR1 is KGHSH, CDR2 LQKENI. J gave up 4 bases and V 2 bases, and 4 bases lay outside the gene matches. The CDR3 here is CASSPNRGGTGELFF. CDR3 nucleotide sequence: TGTGCCAGCTCACCAAACAGGGGTGGCACCGGGGAGCTGTTTTTT.

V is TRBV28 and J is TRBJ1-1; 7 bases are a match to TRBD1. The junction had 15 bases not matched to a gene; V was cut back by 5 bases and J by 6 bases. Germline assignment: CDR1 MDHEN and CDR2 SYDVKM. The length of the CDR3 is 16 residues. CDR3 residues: CASSPPQGGRGPEAFF. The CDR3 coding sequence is TGTGCCAGCAGTCCACCTCAGGGGGGTCGAGGCCCTGAAGCTTTCTTT. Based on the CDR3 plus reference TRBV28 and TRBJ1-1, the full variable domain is DVKVTQSSRYLVKRTGEKVFLECVQDMDHENMFWYRQDPGLGLRLIYFSYDVKMKEKGDIPEGYSVSREKKERFSLILESASTNQTSMYLCASSPPQGGRGPEAFFGQGTRLTVV.

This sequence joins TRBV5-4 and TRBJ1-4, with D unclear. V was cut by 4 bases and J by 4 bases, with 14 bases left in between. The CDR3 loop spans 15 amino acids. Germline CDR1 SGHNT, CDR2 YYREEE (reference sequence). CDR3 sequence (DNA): TGTGCCAGCAGCCCCAGCGGTGGGGTTAATGAAAAACTGTTTTTT. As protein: CASSPSGGVNEKLFF.

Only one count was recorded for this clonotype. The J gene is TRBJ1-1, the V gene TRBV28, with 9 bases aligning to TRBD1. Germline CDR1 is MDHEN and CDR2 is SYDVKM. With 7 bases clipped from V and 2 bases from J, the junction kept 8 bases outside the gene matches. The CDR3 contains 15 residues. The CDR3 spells CASIRDRAFNTEAFF. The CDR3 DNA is TGTGCCAGCATCCGGGACAGGGCTTTTAACACTGAAGCTTTCTTT.

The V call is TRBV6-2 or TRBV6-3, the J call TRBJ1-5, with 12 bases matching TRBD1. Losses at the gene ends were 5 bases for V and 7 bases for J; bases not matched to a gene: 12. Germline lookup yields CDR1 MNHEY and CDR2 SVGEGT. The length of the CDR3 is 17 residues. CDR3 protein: CASSAGTGGAGRQPQHF. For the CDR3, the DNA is TGTGCCAGCAGTGCCGGGACAGGGGGCGCGGGTCGGCAGCCCCAGCATTTT.